The entry below describes one T cell receptor (beta chain). The antigen is not known. Time point described: persistent/refractory GD, antithyroid drugs over 5 years with positive TRAb. With RNA extracted from PBMCs as input, the TCR library was made. The data stem from a study of regulatory T cells in long-lasting Graves disease. Study-wide results and limits: Study was limited to peripheral blood, excluding thyroid tissue.

CDR3 regions were amplified by Arm-PCR using iRepertoire HTBI primers to build TCR beta libraries. Methods used by the authors: In the combined samples, roughly 62 TRBV and more than twelve TRBJ segments were identified. TCRdb re-called the multiplex PCR reads with MiXCR, one entry per CDR3 protein. None of the V and J calls come from the authors' own analysis; TCRdb made them. The table includes roughly 400,000 distinct CDR3 sequences, around 21% detected once. This TCR was sampled from a female donor with Graves disease. The material sequenced was peripheral blood mononuclear cells (PBMCs), taken when the disease was refractory, from a patient treated with antithyroid drugs.

CDR3 region: CASSQEQGRVNYGYTF. The DNA of the CDR3 is TGTGCCAGCAGCCAAGAACAGGGGAGAGTTAACTATGGCTACACCTTC. The chain uses TRBV3-2 and TRBJ1-2; the table gives TRBD1 as D, unverified against the DNA. TRBV3-2 is listed as a pseudogene. This CDR3 is 16 amino acids long.